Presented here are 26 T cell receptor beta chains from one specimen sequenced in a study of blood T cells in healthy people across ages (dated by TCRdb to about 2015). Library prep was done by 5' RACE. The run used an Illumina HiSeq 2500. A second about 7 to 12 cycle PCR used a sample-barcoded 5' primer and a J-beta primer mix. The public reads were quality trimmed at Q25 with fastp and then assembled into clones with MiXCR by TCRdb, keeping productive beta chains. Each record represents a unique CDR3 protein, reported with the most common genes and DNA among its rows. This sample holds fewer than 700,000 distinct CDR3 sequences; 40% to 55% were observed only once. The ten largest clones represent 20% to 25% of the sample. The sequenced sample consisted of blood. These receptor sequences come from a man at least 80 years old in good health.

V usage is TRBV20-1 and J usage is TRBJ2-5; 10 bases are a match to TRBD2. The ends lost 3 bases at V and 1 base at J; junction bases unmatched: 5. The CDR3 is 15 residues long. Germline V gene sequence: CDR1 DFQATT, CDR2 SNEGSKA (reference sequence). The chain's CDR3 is CSASSLAGVQETQYF. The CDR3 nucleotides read TGCAGTGCTAGTTCGCTAGCGGGGGTCCAAGAGACCCAGTACTTC.

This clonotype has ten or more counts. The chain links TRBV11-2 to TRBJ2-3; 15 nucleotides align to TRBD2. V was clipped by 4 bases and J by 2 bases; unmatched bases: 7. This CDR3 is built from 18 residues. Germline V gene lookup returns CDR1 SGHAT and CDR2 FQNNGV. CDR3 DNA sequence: TGTGCCAGCAGCTCCTGGACTAGCGGGGGGGCCGCCACAGATACGCAGTATTTT. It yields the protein CASSSWTSGGAATDTQYF.

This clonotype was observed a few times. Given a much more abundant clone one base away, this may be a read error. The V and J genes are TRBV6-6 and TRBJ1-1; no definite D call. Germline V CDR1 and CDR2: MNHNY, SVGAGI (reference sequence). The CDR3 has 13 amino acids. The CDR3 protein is CAGSFPMNTEAFF. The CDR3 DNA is TGTGCCGGCAGTTTCCCAATGAACACTGAAGCTTTCTTT.

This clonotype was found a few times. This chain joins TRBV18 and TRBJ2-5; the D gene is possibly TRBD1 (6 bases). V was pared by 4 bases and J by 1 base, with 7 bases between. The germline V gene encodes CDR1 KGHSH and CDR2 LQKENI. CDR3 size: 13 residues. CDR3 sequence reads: CASSRQVQETQYF. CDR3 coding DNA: TGTGCCAGCTCACGACAGGTCCAAGAGACCCAGTACTTC. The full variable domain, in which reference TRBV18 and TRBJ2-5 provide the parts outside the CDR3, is NAGVMQNPRHLVRRRGQEARLRCSPMKGHSHVYWYRQLPEEGLKFMVYLQKENIIDESGMPKERFSAEFPKEGPSILRIQQVVRGDSAAYFCASSRQVQETQYFGPGTRLLVL.

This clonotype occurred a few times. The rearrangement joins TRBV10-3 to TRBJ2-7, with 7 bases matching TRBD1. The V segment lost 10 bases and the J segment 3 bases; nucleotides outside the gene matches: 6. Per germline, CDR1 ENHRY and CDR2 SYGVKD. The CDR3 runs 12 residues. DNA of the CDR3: TGTGCCACCAGGGACAGTTACTACGAGCAGTACTTC. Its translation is CATRDSYYEQYF.

DNA for the CDR3: TGTGCCAGCAGCCGGGGTAGCGGCGCCTACGAGCAGTACTTC. Amino acids: CASSRGSGAYEQYF. The chain uses TRBV2 and TRBJ2-7; D possibly corresponds to TRBD2 (6 bases). Trimming shortened V by 6 bases and J by 2 bases, and 14 bases separated the two germline ends. The germline V gene has CDR1 SNHLY and CDR2 FYNNEI. This CDR3 comprises 14 residues.

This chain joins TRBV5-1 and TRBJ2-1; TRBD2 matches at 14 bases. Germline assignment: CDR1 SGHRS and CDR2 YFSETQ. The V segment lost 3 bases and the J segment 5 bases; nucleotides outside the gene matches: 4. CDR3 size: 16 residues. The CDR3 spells CASSSGLAGANNEQFF. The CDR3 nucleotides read TGCGCCAGCAGCTCGGGACTAGCGGGGGCCAACAATGAGCAGTTCTTC.

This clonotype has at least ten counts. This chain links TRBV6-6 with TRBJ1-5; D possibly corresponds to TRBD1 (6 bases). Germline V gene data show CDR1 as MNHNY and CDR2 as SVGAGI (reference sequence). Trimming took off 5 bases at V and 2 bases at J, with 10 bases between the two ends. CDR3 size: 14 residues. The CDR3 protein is CASSVDRRNQPQHF. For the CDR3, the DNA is TGTGCCAGCAGTGTCGACAGGCGCAATCAGCCCCAGCATTTT.

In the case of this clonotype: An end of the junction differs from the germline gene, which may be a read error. As DNA, the CDR3 is TGTGCCAGCAGCTTAGGTCGGGGGGGGAACCCGGGCACGGATACGCAGTATTTT. It encodes CASSLGRGGNPGTDTQYF. The V gene is TRBV7-2, the J gene TRBJ2-3, with TRBD2 matching 8 bases. This CDR3 comprises 18 residues. Germline assignment: CDR1 SGHTA and CDR2 FQGNSA.

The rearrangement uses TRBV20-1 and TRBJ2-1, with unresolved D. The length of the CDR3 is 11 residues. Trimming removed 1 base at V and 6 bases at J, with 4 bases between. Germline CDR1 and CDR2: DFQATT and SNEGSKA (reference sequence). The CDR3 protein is CSARVFNEQFF. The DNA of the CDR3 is TGCAGTGCTAGAGTATTCAATGAGCAGTTCTTC.

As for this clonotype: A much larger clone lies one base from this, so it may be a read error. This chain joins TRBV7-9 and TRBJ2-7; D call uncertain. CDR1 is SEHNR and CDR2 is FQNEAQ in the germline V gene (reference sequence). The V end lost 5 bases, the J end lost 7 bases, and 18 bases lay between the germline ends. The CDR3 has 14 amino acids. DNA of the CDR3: TGTGCCAGCAGCCCGAATGGGATATACAATGAGCAGTACTTC. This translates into CASSPNGIYNEQYF.

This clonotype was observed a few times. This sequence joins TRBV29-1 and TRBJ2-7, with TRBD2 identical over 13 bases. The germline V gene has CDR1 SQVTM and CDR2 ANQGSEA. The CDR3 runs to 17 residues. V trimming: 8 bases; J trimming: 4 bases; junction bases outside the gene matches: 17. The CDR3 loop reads CSPDAGGLAGRSYEQYF. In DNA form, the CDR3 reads TGCAGCCCTGACGCCGGGGGACTAGCGGGGAGATCATACGAGCAGTACTTC.

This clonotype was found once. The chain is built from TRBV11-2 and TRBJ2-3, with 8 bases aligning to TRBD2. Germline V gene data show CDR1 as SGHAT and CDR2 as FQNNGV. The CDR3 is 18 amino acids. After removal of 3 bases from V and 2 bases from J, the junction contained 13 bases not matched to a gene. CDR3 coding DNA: TGTGCCAGCAGCTTCTCCAGGTGGGGCGGGGGGACCACAGATACGCAGTATTTT. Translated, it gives CASSFSRWGGGTTDTQYF.

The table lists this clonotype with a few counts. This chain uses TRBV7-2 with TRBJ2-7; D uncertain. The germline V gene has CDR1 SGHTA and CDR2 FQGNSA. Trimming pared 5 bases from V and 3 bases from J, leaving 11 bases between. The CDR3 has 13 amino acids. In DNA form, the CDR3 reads TGTGCCAGCAGCCCGGGCCCTTTCTACGAGCAGTACTTC. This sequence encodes CASSPGPFYEQYF.

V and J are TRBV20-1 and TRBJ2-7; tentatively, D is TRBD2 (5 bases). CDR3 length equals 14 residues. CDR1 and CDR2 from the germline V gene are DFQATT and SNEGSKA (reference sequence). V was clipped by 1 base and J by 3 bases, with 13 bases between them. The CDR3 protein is CSARVPWGDYEQYF. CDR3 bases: TGCAGTGCTAGAGTACCTTGGGGAGACTACGAGCAGTACTTC.

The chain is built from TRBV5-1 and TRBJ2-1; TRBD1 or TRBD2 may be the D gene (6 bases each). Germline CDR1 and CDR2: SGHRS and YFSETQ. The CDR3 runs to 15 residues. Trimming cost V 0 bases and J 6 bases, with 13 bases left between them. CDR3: CASSLGGAGSNEQFF. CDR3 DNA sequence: TGCGCCAGCAGCTTGGGGGGGGCCGGAAGCAATGAGCAGTTCTTC.

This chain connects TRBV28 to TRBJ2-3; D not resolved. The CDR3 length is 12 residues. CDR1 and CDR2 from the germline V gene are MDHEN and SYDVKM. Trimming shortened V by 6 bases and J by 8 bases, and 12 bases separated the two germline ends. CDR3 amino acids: CASRPTKPTQYF. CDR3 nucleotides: TGTGCCAGCAGGCCTACAAAGCCTACGCAGTATTTT.

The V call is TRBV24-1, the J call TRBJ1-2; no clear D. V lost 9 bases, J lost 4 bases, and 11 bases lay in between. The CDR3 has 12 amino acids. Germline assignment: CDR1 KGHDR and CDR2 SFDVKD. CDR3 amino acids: CATHTDPYGYTF. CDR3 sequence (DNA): TGTGCCACCCACACCGACCCCTATGGCTACACCTTC.

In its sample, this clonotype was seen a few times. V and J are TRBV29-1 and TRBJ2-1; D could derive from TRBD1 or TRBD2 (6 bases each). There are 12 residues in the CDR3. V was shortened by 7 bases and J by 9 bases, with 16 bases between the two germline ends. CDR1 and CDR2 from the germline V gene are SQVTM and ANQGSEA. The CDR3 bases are TGCAGCGGAAAGGGGGGAAGAGCTGAGCAGTTCTTC. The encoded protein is CSGKGGRAEQFF.

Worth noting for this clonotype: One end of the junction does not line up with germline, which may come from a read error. The CDR3 sequence: CASRINGRTGLYGCTF. In DNA form, the CDR3 reads TGTGCCAGCAGAATTAACGGCCGGACAGGGCTCTATGGCTGCACCTTC. The rearrangement joins TRBV12-3 or TRBV12-4 to TRBJ1-2; 8 nucleotides line up with TRBD1. This CDR3 has 16 residues.

CDR3 DNA sequence: TGTGCCAGCAGCCGGAGAGGGGCAGGCACAGATACGCAGTATTTT. This sequence encodes CASSRRGAGTDTQYF. The rearrangement links TRBV7-9 to TRBJ2-3; tentatively, D is TRBD1 or TRBD2 (5 bases each). Germline values: CDR1 SEHNR, CDR2 FQNEAQ (reference sequence). The germline V and J ends were trimmed by 5 bases and 1 base, with 13 bases remaining between them. The CDR3 has 15 amino acids.

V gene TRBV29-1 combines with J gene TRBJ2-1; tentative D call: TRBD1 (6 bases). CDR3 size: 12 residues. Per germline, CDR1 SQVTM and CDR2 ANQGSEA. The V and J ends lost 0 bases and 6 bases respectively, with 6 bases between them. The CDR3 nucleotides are TGCAGCGTTGAAGAAGGGGGCAATGAGCAGTTCTTC. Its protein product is CSVEEGGNEQFF.

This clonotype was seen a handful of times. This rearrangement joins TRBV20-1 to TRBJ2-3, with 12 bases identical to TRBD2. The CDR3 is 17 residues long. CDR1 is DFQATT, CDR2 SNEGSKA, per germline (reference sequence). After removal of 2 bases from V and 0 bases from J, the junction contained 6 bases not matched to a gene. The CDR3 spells CSARLPSGRGSTDTQYF. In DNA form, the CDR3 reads TGCAGTGCTAGACTCCCTAGCGGGAGGGGGAGCACAGATACGCAGTATTTT.

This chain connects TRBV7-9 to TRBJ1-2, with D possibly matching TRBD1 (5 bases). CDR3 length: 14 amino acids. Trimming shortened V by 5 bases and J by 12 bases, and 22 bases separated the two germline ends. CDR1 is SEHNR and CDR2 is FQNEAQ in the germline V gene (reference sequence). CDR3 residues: CASSAWDGGKSHTF. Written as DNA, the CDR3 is TGTGCCAGCAGCGCCTGGGACGGAGGCAAGAGCCACACCTTC.

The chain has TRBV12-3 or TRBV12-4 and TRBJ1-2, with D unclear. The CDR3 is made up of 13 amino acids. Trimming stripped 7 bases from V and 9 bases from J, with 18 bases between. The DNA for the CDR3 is TGTGCCAGCACCTCGACCCCCGTCTTCAGCTACACCTTC. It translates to CASTSTPVFSYTF.

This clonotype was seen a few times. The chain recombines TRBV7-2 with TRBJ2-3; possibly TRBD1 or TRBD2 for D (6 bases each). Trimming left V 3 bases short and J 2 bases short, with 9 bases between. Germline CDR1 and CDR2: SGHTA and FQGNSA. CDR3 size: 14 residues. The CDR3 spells CASSFRGLTDTQYF. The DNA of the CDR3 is TGTGCCAGCAGCTTCAGGGGACTCACAGATACGCAGTATTTT. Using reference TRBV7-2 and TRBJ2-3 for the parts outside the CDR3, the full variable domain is GAGVSQSPSNKVTEKGKDVELRCDPISGHTALYWYRQSLGQGLEFLIYFQGNSAPDKSGLPSDRFSAERTGGSVSTLTIQRTQQEDSAVYLCASSFRGLTDTQYFGPGTRLTVL.